Shown below are 21 T cell receptor beta chains from a single sample sequenced in a study of molecular identifiers for immune sequencing clone quantification. In TCRdb, the PCR reads were re-called with MiXCR into one record per CDR3 protein. The sample lists approximately 550,000 distinct CDR3 sequences; around 21% were seen once. Sample: naive CD8+ T cells from blood, with Jurkat cell RNA spiked in. Subset of the sample: FACS-sorted CD8+CD4-CCR7+CD45RA+ naive T cells. These receptors came from a human donor in good health. Some libraries in this study had Jurkat cell RNA spiked in.

This clonotype came up many times. This chain connects TRBV11-2 to TRBJ2-3; 12 bases agree with TRBD2. CDR3 length equals 16 residues. V trimming: 3 bases; J trimming: 2 bases; junction bases outside the gene matches: 3. Germline V CDR1 and CDR2: SGHAT, FQNNGV. This chain's CDR3 is CASSLGTSGPTDTQYF. Here the CDR3 DNA reads TGTGCCAGCAGCTTGGGGACTAGCGGGCCCACAGATACGCAGTATTTT.

This clonotype showed up just a few times. The chain couples TRBV11-2 to TRBJ2-3; 12 bases map to TRBD2. V trimming: 5 bases; J trimming: 7 bases; junction bases outside the gene matches: 10. The CDR3 covers 16 residues. CDR1 is SGHAT, CDR2 FQNNGV, per germline. DNA for the CDR3: TGTGCCAGCAGCCTGAGGACTAGCGGGATTGTAAATACGCAGTATTTT. Encoded protein: CASSLRTSGIVNTQYF. Using reference TRBV11-2 and TRBJ2-3 for the parts outside the CDR3, the full variable domain is EAGVAQSPRYKIIEKRQSVAFWCNPISGHATLYWYQQILGQGPKLLIQFQNNGVVDDSQLPKDRFSAERLKGVDSTLKIQPAKLEDSAVYLCASSLRTSGIVNTQYFGPGTRLTVL.

This clonotype was seen many times. This chain connects TRBV6-2 or TRBV6-3 to TRBJ1-1; D not certain. V gave up 6 bases and J gave up 6 bases, with 5 bases separating them. Looked up from germline, CDR1 is MNHEY and CDR2 is SVGEGT. This CDR3 is 10 amino acids long. DNA for the CDR3: TGTGCCAGCAGGAGCTCTGAAGCTTTCTTT. Protein sequence: CASRSSEAFF.

Regarding this clonotype: This clone may be a read error of a much larger clone one base away. CDR3 loop: CASRTAGAYEQYF. In DNA form, the CDR3 reads TGTGCCAGCAGGACAGCGGGGGCGTACGAGCAGTACTTC. This chain uses TRBV27 with TRBJ2-7; the match to TRBD2 covers 8 bases. Germline V gene lookup returns CDR1 MNHEY and CDR2 SMNVEV (reference sequence). The CDR3 sequence is 13 residues long. After removal of 6 bases from V and 4 bases from J, the junction contained 5 bases not matched to a gene.

In its sample, this clonotype was seen many times. The chain employs TRBV20-1 and TRBJ1-1; D call uncertain. V was cut by 1 base and J by 0 bases, with 12 bases left in between. The CDR3 loop spans 15 amino acids. Germline V gives CDR1 DFQATT, CDR2 SNEGSKA (reference sequence). This chain's CDR3 is CSARAPQIMNTEAFF. The DNA of the CDR3 is TGCAGTGCTAGAGCTCCACAAATCATGAACACTGAAGCTTTCTTT.

There are a few counts of this clonotype. The V and J genes are TRBV27 and TRBJ2-5; TRBD2 agrees at 7 bases. Germline trimming cut 7 bases from V and 5 bases from J; bases unmatched to any gene: 13. CDR1 is MNHEY, CDR2 SMNVEV, per germline (reference sequence). The CDR3 loop spans 15 amino acids. DNA of the CDR3: TGTGCCAGCACCCCACTAGCGACTCTATTGGAGACCCAGTACTTC. Its translation: CASTPLATLLETQYF.

The chain links TRBV7-4 to TRBJ1-6, with TRBD1 matching over 7 bases. Germline V gene data show CDR1 as SGHVT and CDR2 as SQSDAQ. V was clipped by 0 bases and J by 0 bases; unmatched bases: 11. The CDR3 runs 20 residues. CDR3 in amino acids: CASSLAHRDRPYSYNSPLHF. Written as DNA, the CDR3 is TGTGCCAGCAGCTTAGCCCACCGGGACAGACCATACTCCTATAATTCACCCCTCCACTTT.

For this clonotype: It may be a read error: a sequence one base away is much more abundant. This chain uses TRBV29-1 with TRBJ2-7, with D unclear. The CDR3 sequence is 13 residues long. Per the germline V gene, CDR1 is SQVTM and CDR2 is ANQGSEA. V was clipped by 1 base and J by 2 bases, with 9 bases between them. CDR3 bases: TGCAGCGTTGAAGGGCAGAGACCCTACGAGCAGTACTTC. Protein sequence: CSVEGQRPYEQYF.

This chain connects TRBV19 to TRBJ1-5; D unclear. With 6 bases removed from V and 0 bases from J, the gap between germline ends came to 6 bases. CDR1 and CDR2 from the germline V gene are LNHDA and SQIVND (reference sequence). This CDR3 is built from 13 residues. This chain's CDR3 is CASRWISNQPQHF. The CDR3 DNA sequence: TGTGCCAGTAGGTGGATTAGCAATCAGCCCCAGCATTTT.

This clonotype was found a few times. V is TRBV29-1 and J is TRBJ2-7; 8 bases agree with TRBD2. The trim removed 4 bases at V and 2 bases at J, leaving 4 bases unmatched. CDR3 length equals 13 residues. Germline assignment: CDR1 SQVTM and CDR2 ANQGSEA. Written as DNA, the CDR3 is TGCAGCGTTGTGGCGGGAGGCCCCTACGAGCAGTACTTC. Its translation: CSVVAGGPYEQYF.

This clonotype was counted many times. CDR3 DNA sequence: TGTGCCAGCAGGCCCGGGACCGCGAACACCGGGGAGCTGTTTTTT. It is translated as CASRPGTANTGELFF. The chain links TRBV12-3 or TRBV12-4 to TRBJ2-2; D tentatively reads TRBD1 or TRBD2 (5 bases each). The V gene lost 6 bases and the J gene lost 0 bases, with 11 bases spanning the gap. The CDR3 extends over 15 amino acids.

This chain links TRBV30 with TRBJ1-1, with D hard to call. The CDR3 contains 13 residues. Trimming left V 4 bases short and J 3 bases short, with 12 bases between. The germline CDR1 and CDR2 sequences are GTSNPN and SVGIG (reference sequence). This chain's CDR3 is CAWTPTSYTEAFF. CDR3 coding DNA: TGTGCCTGGACCCCTACAAGCTACACTGAAGCTTTCTTT.

This clonotype came up many times. V and J are TRBV7-9 and TRBJ1-1, with D hard to call. CDR3 length equals 15 residues. The germline V gene has CDR1 SEHNR and CDR2 FQNEAQ (reference sequence). Trimming pared 5 bases from V and 3 bases from J, leaving 16 bases between. The CDR3 here is CASSPRTLGDTEAFF. The CDR3 coding sequence is TGTGCCAGCAGCCCACGGACCCTTGGCGACACTGAAGCTTTCTTT. Full variable domain (missing parts from reference TRBV7-9 and TRBJ1-1): DTGVSQNPRHKITKRGQNVTFRCDPISEHNRLYWYRQTLGQGPEFLTYFQNEAQLEKSRLLSDRFSAERPKGSFSTLEIQRTEQGDSAMYLCASSPRTLGDTEAFFGQGTRLTVV.

The table lists this clonotype with a few counts. V usage is TRBV6-5 and J usage is TRBJ1-4; D may be TRBD1 (6 bases). The length of the CDR3 is 15 residues. V was clipped by 0 bases and J by 7 bases, with 12 bases between them. Germline V gives CDR1 MNHEY, CDR2 SVGAGI. The CDR3 reads CASSYSQGSPEKLFF. The CDR3 nucleotides are TGTGCCAGCAGTTACTCTCAGGGGAGCCCTGAAAAACTGTTTTTT.

This clonotype was counted ten times or more. This chain's CDR3 is CASSLGDAAYEQYF. DNA of the CDR3: TGTGCCAGCAGCTTAGGGGACGCCGCCTACGAGCAGTACTTC. This chain uses TRBV11-2 with TRBJ2-7; D could derive from TRBD1 or TRBD2 (5 bases each). From germline, CDR1 is SGHAT and CDR2 FQNNGV. Trimming removed 1 base from V and 2 bases from J, with 9 bases in between. The CDR3 loop spans 14 amino acids. Full variable domain (rest looked up from reference TRBV11-2 and TRBJ2-7): EAGVAQSPRYKIIEKRQSVAFWCNPISGHATLYWYQQILGQGPKLLIQFQNNGVVDDSQLPKDRFSAERLKGVDSTLKIQPAKLEDSAVYLCASSLGDAAYEQYFGPGTRLTVT.

On this clonotype itself: A single base separates this from a much larger clone, so it may be a read error. A read error is likely, as this CDR3 ends without the conserved phenylalanine or tryptophan. The chain couples TRBV29-1 to TRBJ1-2, with no clear D. Germline CDR1 is SQVTM and CDR2 is ANQGSEA. The CDR3 sequence is 12 residues long. The germline V and J ends were trimmed by 5 bases and 7 bases, with 14 bases remaining between them. The CDR3 DNA reads as TGCAGCGTTCCCGGACGTGGGGTTGGCTACACCCTC. Amino acid sequence: CSVPGRGVGYTL.

This clonotype was detected a few times. The chain joins TRBV24-1 to TRBJ2-5; the match to TRBD1 covers 7 bases. Germline values: CDR1 KGHDR, CDR2 SFDVKD. The CDR3 contains 15 residues. Losses at the gene ends were 3 bases for V and 5 bases for J; bases not matched to a gene: 8. The CDR3 here is CATSDRQGRGETQYF. The DNA of the CDR3 is TGTGCCACCAGTGATCGACAGGGTCGTGGGGAGACCCAGTACTTC.

This clonotype was detected many times. The chain combines TRBV20-1 with TRBJ2-4, with D possibly called TRBD1 or TRBD2 (5 bases each). The CDR3 runs 13 residues. The germline gives CDR1 DFQATT, CDR2 SNEGSKA (reference sequence). V was pared by 6 bases and J by 1 base, with 10 bases between. CDR3 sequence: CSAGEFAKNIQYF. For the CDR3, the DNA is TGCAGTGCGGGGGAGTTCGCCAAAAACATTCAGTACTTC.

This clonotype showed up many times. The gene calls are TRBV20-1 and TRBJ1-5, with D perhaps matching TRBD1 (5 bases). Germline assignment: CDR1 DFQATT and CDR2 SNEGSKA (reference sequence). With 6 bases removed from V and 4 bases from J, the gap between germline ends came to 10 bases. This CDR3 contains 12 residues. The CDR3 reads CSANGGNQPQHF. In DNA, the CDR3 is TGCAGTGCCAATGGGGGAAATCAGCCCCAGCATTTT.

This clonotype has just a few counts. The CDR3 is CASNGQETQYF. DNA for the CDR3: TGTGCCAGCAACGGGCAAGAGACCCAGTACTTC. The chain employs TRBV28 and TRBJ2-5, with D unresolved. The CDR3 is made up of 11 amino acids. Germline values: CDR1 MDHEN, CDR2 SYDVKM. V was pared by 7 bases and J by 2 bases, with 5 bases between. Full variable domain (outside the CDR3, taken from reference TRBV28 and TRBJ2-5): DVKVTQSSRYLVKRTGEKVFLECVQDMDHENMFWYRQDPGLGLRLIYFSYDVKMKEKGDIPEGYSVSREKKERFSLILESASTNQTSMYLCASNGQETQYFGPGTRLLVL.

This clonotype was detected ten times or more. The J gene is TRBJ1-1, the V gene TRBV7-9; D remains ambiguous. V gave up 0 bases and J gave up 1 base, with 6 bases separating them. The CDR3 has 14 residues. The germline V gene encodes CDR1 SEHNR and CDR2 FQNEAQ (reference sequence). CDR3 residues: CASSLAAGNTEAFF. The CDR3, as DNA: TGTGCCAGCAGCTTAGCGGCGGGGAACACTGAAGCTTTCTTT.